The next 19 T cell receptor beta chains were all read from a single sample in a study of shared T cell receptors in the human thymus. Profiled with immunoSEQ multiplex PCR; TCRdb holds only in-frame clones, not every one. Of hundreds of thousands of clones detected, around 82% appear once; the ten largest clones hold more than 0.01%. The same data also went into a second study, on human thymus T cells.

Sequenced: thymocytes. The receptors here all came from a boy younger than two with a congenital heart defect.

CDR3 loop: CASSVLAGGPIGEQYF. DNA for the CDR3: TGTGCCAGCAGCGTACTAGCGGGAGGGCCTATCGGCGAGCAGTACTTC. The V call is TRBV5-6, the J call TRBJ2-7; the match to TRBD2 covers 13 bases. In germline, CDR1 is SGHDT, CDR2 YYEEEE. The CDR3 sequence is 16 residues long. The J segment lost 6 bases and the V segment lost 4 bases, leaving 10 bases of the junction unmatched.

This rearrangement joins TRBV6-1 to TRBJ2-7, with 9 bases lining up with TRBD1. Germline lookup yields CDR1 MNHNS and CDR2 SASEGT. Germline trimming cut 1 base from V and 4 bases from J; bases unmatched to any gene: 11. The CDR3 is 17 amino acids. The CDR3 DNA reads TGTGCCAGCAGTGAAGGGAGTTACAGGGGGCGAGGTTACGAGCAGTACTTC. It yields the protein CASSEGSYRGRGYEQYF.

This clone has only one observation. The CDR3 bases are TGCGCCCACAGTCATGCGGGACAGGGGGTAGCTAACTATGGCTACACCTTC. This translates into CAHSHAGQGVANYGYTF. The chain joins TRBV5-1 to TRBJ1-2; 11 nucleotides agree with TRBD1. This CDR3 comprises 17 residues. Germline V lookup: CDR1 SGHRS, CDR2 YFSETQ. Trimming at V came to 10 bases and at J to 0 bases, leaving 14 bases not matched to a gene.

The V call is TRBV7-2, the J call TRBJ2-1; D remains ambiguous. Germline-derived CDR1 and CDR2 are SGHTA and FQGNSA. Between the trimmed V and J ends, which lost 2 bases and 7 bases, there was a span of 15 bases. The CDR3 sequence is 15 residues long. The CDR3 reads CASSLIGTPCNEQFF. The CDR3 coding sequence is TGTGCCAGCAGCTTAATCGGTACCCCATGTAATGAGCAGTTCTTC.

This chain joins TRBV4-3 and TRBJ2-3; 10 bases match TRBD2. Germline V lookup: CDR1 LGHNA, CDR2 YSLEER. This CDR3 is 16 amino acids long. Trimming at V came to 5 bases and at J to 2 bases, leaving 7 bases not matched to a gene. CDR3 residues: CASSSTSGADTDTQYF. The CDR3, as DNA: TGCGCCAGCAGCTCAACTAGCGGGGCAGACACAGATACGCAGTATTTT.

This chain joins TRBV6-1 and TRBJ2-2; 7 bases are shared with TRBD2. The germline V gene has CDR1 MNHNS and CDR2 SASEGT. After removal of 0 bases from V and 6 bases from J, the junction contained 1 base not matched to a gene. CDR3 length: 14 amino acids. The CDR3 region has the DNA TGTGCCAGCAGTGAAGCAGGACTAGCCGGGGAGCTGTTTTTT. Protein: CASSEAGLAGELFF.

CDR3 in amino acids: CASRFAGRPSYEQYF. The CDR3 DNA sequence: TGTGCCAGCAGATTCGCAGGGAGGCCCTCCTACGAGCAGTACTTC. The chain is built from TRBV27 and TRBJ2-7; a weak D match, TRBD2 (6 bases). CDR3 size: 15 residues. Germline lookup yields CDR1 MNHEY and CDR2 SMNVEV (reference sequence). V gave up 6 bases and J gave up 0 bases, with 15 bases separating them.

V usage is TRBV27 and J usage is TRBJ2-4; 7 positions agree with TRBD1. Germline V gene sequence: CDR1 MNHEY, CDR2 SMNVEV (reference sequence). V was pared by 5 bases and J by 4 bases, with 11 bases of the junction left unmatched. The CDR3 loop spans 16 amino acids. CDR3 in amino acids: CASSARDSRIKNIQYF. In DNA, the CDR3 is TGTGCCAGCAGTGCCCGGGACAGCAGGATTAAAAACATTCAGTACTTC.

In regard to this clone: The same CDR3 is also encoded by other DNA sequences in this sample. This chain joins TRBV18 and TRBJ1-1; D is possibly TRBD1 (6 bases). Germline V lookup: CDR1 KGHSH, CDR2 LQKENI. The CDR3 spans 14 residues. The V end lost 3 bases, the J end lost 0 bases, and 8 bases lay between the germline ends. In DNA form, the CDR3 reads TGTGCCAGCTCACCGGACAGAATGAACACTGAAGCTTTCTTT. Protein: CASSPDRMNTEAFF.

The chain couples TRBV4-3 to TRBJ2-3; the match to TRBD2 covers 9 bases. The germline V gene has CDR1 LGHNA and CDR2 YSLEER. CDR3 length: 15 amino acids. V was pared by 2 bases and J by 4 bases, with 4 bases of the junction left unmatched. For the CDR3, the DNA is TGCGCCAGCAGCCAACTAGCGGGGCCCGCAGATACGCAGTATTTT. Translated, it gives CASSQLAGPADTQYF.

The gene calls are TRBV5-6 and TRBJ2-5; 11 bases fit TRBD2. V lost 0 bases to trimming and J lost 3 bases; unmatched junction nucleotides: 4. The CDR3 totals 16 residues. Germline lookup yields CDR1 SGHDT and CDR2 YYEEEE. CDR3 bases: TGTGCCAGCAGCTTGGGAGCTAGCGGGAGGAAAGAGACCCAGTACTTC. Translation gives CASSLGASGRKETQYF.

V gene TRBV4-2 combines with J gene TRBJ1-2, with D unresolved. The CDR3 extends over 15 amino acids. V lost 2 bases and J 7 bases, leaving 17 bases between the germline ends. Germline CDR1 is LGHNA and CDR2 is YNFKEQ. CDR3 sequence reads: CASSQSGRGRSGYTF. Written as DNA, the CDR3 is TGTGCCAGCAGCCAATCGGGGAGAGGGAGGTCTGGCTACACCTTC.

The rearrangement uses TRBV30 and TRBJ1-1; D is ambiguous. The CDR3 is made up of 14 amino acids. Germline assignment: CDR1 GTSNPN and CDR2 SVGIG (reference sequence). Trimming took 0 bases from V and 1 from J, leaving 9 bases between them. This CDR3 reads CAWSVTGRNTEAFF. The CDR3, as DNA: TGTGCCTGGAGTGTAACCGGGAGGAACACTGAAGCTTTCTTT.

V usage is TRBV11-3 and J usage is TRBJ2-5, with 15 nucleotides matching TRBD2. This CDR3 spans 18 amino acids. Germline V gene sequence: CDR1 SGHNT, CDR2 YENEEA. The V and J ends lost 4 bases and 5 bases, in that order; junction bases with no gene match: 11. CDR3 amino acids: CASSSWTSGRVCGETQYF. CDR3 in DNA: TGTGCCAGCAGCTCCTGGACTAGCGGGAGGGTTTGTGGGGAGACCCAGTACTTC.

This chain uses TRBV2 with TRBJ2-7, with 8 bases that match TRBD1. The CDR3 runs 14 residues. V lost 7 bases, J lost 0 bases, and 5 bases stayed unmatched. Per the germline V gene, CDR1 is SNHLY and CDR2 is FYNNEI. CDR3 in amino acids: CASNRTGSSYEQYF. In DNA form, the CDR3 reads TGTGCCAGCAATCGGACAGGGAGCTCCTACGAGCAGTACTTC.

The chain combines TRBV10-3 with TRBJ2-3; D is ambiguous. This CDR3 is built from 14 residues. V was trimmed by 6 bases and J by 2 bases, leaving 12 bases between them. CDR1 is ENHRY and CDR2 is SYGVKD in the germline V gene. The CDR3: CAISPGQSTDTQYF. CDR3 DNA: TGTGCCATCAGCCCTGGGCAGTCCACAGATACGCAGTATTTT.

The chain combines TRBV4-3 with TRBJ2-5; 10 nucleotides line up with TRBD2. Trimming removed 4 bases from V and 2 bases from J; junction bases left unmatched: 7. This CDR3 spans 16 amino acids. The germline V gene encodes CDR1 LGHNA and CDR2 YSLEER. The CDR3 region has the DNA TGCGCCAGCAGCCCTGGGACTAGCGAACGACAAGAGACCCAGTACTTC. This encodes CASSPGTSERQETQYF.

The V and J genes are TRBV6-1 and TRBJ2-1, with a possible D match to TRBD1 (5 bases). CDR1 MNHNS and CDR2 SASEGT come from the germline V gene. The CDR3 length is 15 residues. V was clipped by 10 bases and J by 3 bases, with 19 bases between them. The CDR3 region has the DNA TGTGCCACCACCCCGACAGAAAAATACTACAATGAGCAGTTCTTC. This codes for CATTPTEKYYNEQFF.

This sequence joins TRBV4-3 and TRBJ2-7; 8 nucleotides align to TRBD2. Germline trimming cut 2 bases from V and 4 bases from J; bases unmatched to any gene: 28. This CDR3 is built from 22 residues. Germline CDR1 reads LGHNA; CDR2 reads YSLEER. The DNA for the CDR3 is TGCGCCAGCAGCCAAAGGGTTGGGGGGGCGCGGACTAGCATTCCCCCATCGTACGAGCAGTACTTC. Its protein product is CASSQRVGGARTSIPPSYEQYF.